These 30 T cell receptor beta chains originate from one sample sequenced in a study of blood T cell repertoires in COVID-19. Sequenced by immunoSEQ multiplex PCR; TCRdb stores in-frame clones only, minus some. The table has more than 35,000 clones, 80% to 90% seen once. Specimen: peripheral blood. The receptor source for this set is a human donor in a cohort sampled during active COVID-19.

CDR3 amino acids: CASSDSTGANEKLFF. The DNA of the CDR3 is TGTGCCAGCAGTGACTCGACAGGGGCTAATGAAAAACTGTTTTTT. V gene TRBV6-4 combines with J gene TRBJ1-4; 8 positions agree with TRBD1. V was clipped by 0 bases and J by 3 bases; unmatched bases: 0. Germline CDR1 reads MRHNA; CDR2 reads SNTAGT. CDR3 length: 15 residues.

This chain uses TRBV4-1 with TRBJ1-3, with 10 positions matching TRBD1. Trimming at V came to 1 base and at J to 6 bases, leaving 3 bases not matched to a gene. Germline CDR1 reads MGHRA; CDR2 reads YSYEKL. The CDR3 contains 15 residues. The CDR3 here is CASSQATGGINTIYF. As DNA, the CDR3 is TGCGCCAGCAGCCAAGCGACAGGGGGCATAAACACCATATATTTT.

The chain has TRBV6-2 or TRBV6-3 and TRBJ2-7; 9 bases map to TRBD1. With V trimmed by 4 bases and J by 5 bases, 9 bases remained unmatched. The germline V gene has CDR1 MNHEY and CDR2 SVGEGT. The length of the CDR3 is 15 residues. The CDR3 is CASSFWTGATHEQYF. CDR3 bases: TGTGCCAGCAGTTTTTGGACAGGGGCTACCCACGAGCAGTACTTC.

This chain joins TRBV5-4 and TRBJ2-7, with D possibly matching TRBD2 (5 bases). The germline CDR1 and CDR2 sequences are SGHNT and YYREEE (reference sequence). V was clipped by 4 bases and J by 1 base, with 9 bases between them. The CDR3 runs 13 residues. The CDR3 loop is CASSTTGSYEQYF. The CDR3, as DNA: TGTGCCAGCAGCACGACGGGGTCCTACGAGCAGTACTTC. Combining the CDR3 with reference TRBV5-4 and TRBJ2-7 gives the whole variable domain ETGVTQSPTHLIKTRGQQVTLRCSSQSGHNTVSWYQQALGQGPQFIFQYYREEENGRGNFPPRFSGLQFPNYSSELNVNALELDDSALYLCASSTTGSYEQYFGPGTRLTVT.

The gene calls are TRBV27 and TRBJ2-5, with no clear D. Germline V CDR1 and CDR2: MNHEY, SMNVEV (reference sequence). Trimming removed 5 bases from V and 5 bases from J, with 12 bases in between. CDR3 length equals 13 residues. DNA for the CDR3: TGTGCCAGCAGTCCGTCTTACGGGGAGACCCAGTACTTC. Its translation is CASSPSYGETQYF.

V and J are TRBV6-6 and TRBJ1-2; TRBD1 agrees at 8 bases. V was clipped by 3 bases and J by 5 bases; unmatched bases: 11. The CDR3 extends over 16 amino acids. CDR1 MNHNY and CDR2 SVGAGI come from the germline V gene (reference sequence). The CDR3 DNA follows: TGTGCCAGCAGTTATACCCGACAGGGGTCAGTATATGGCTACACCTTC. This gives the protein CASSYTRQGSVYGYTF.

There are a few counts of this clone. The chain carries TRBV11-3 and TRBJ2-1, with D perhaps matching TRBD2 (6 bases). Germline V lookup: CDR1 SGHNT, CDR2 YENEEA. The V end lost 1 base, the J end lost 0 bases, and 7 bases lay between the germline ends. The CDR3 is 15 residues long. The CDR3 loop is CASSLAGSSYNEQFF. The CDR3 DNA follows: TGTGCCAGCAGCTTAGCCGGGAGCTCCTACAATGAGCAGTTCTTC.

The chain combines TRBV2 with TRBJ1-1, with D possibly being TRBD1 (5 bases). The germline V gene has CDR1 SNHLY and CDR2 FYNNEI. Trimming shortened V by 4 bases and J by 3 bases, and 15 bases separated the two germline ends. The CDR3 is made up of 15 amino acids. In DNA form, the CDR3 reads TGTGCCAGCAGTGCTCGACAGAGGACGGACACTGAAGCTTTCTTT. Translation gives CASSARQRTDTEAFF.

The rearrangement joins TRBV5-4 to TRBJ2-7; D is ambiguous. The CDR3 is 14 amino acids. The V end lost 0 bases, the J end lost 2 bases, and 9 bases lay between the germline ends. Germline V CDR1 and CDR2: SGHNT, YYREEE (reference sequence). The CDR3 bases are TGTGCCAGCAGCTTGGTTGGCGGAACCTACGAGCAGTACTTC. Residues: CASSLVGGTYEQYF.

V usage is TRBV3-1 (or the pseudogene TRBV3-2) and J usage is TRBJ2-1; 8 bases map to TRBD1. CDR3 length equals 14 residues. J was trimmed by 6 bases and V by 4 bases; bases with no gene match: 5. Germline V gene data show CDR1 as LGHDT and CDR2 as YNNKEL (reference sequence). CDR3 bases: TGTGCCAGCAGCCGTCAGGGGGCGGTCAATGAGCAGTTCTTC. Translating it yields CASSRQGAVNEQFF.

The V gene is TRBV18, the J gene TRBJ1-5; D not certain. The germline gives CDR1 KGHSH, CDR2 LQKENI. V lost 2 bases, J lost 3 bases, and 8 bases lay in between. The CDR3 extends over 14 amino acids. In DNA, the CDR3 is TGTGCCAGCTCACCAAGGGAGGCCAATCAGCCCCAGCATTTT. Amino acid sequence: CASSPREANQPQHF.

The chain carries TRBV4-1 and TRBJ1-5; no reliable D call. This CDR3 comprises 14 residues. Trimming stripped 0 bases from V and 4 bases from J, with 7 bases between. Germline V gene sequence: CDR1 MGHRA, CDR2 YSYEKL. The CDR3 DNA follows: TGCGCCAGCAGCCAAGATGGGAGGAATCAGCCCCAGCATTTT. It codes for CASSQDGRNQPQHF.

The sample holds one count of this clone. The J gene is TRBJ2-7, the V gene TRBV5-1, with 8 bases that match TRBD1. CDR1 and CDR2 from the germline V gene are SGHRS and YFSETQ. CDR3 size: 15 residues. V gave up 0 bases and J gave up 0 bases; unmatched junction bases: 2. The CDR3 region has the DNA TGCGCCAGCAGCTTGGGGACAGGGATCTCCTACGAGCAGTACTTC. This gives the protein CASSLGTGISYEQYF.

V usage is TRBV19 and J usage is TRBJ1-1; 8 nucleotides align to TRBD1. The CDR3 has 13 residues. Germline V gene lookup returns CDR1 LNHDA and CDR2 SQIVND (reference sequence). The trim removed 6 bases at V and 8 bases at J, leaving 8 bases unmatched. The CDR3 coding sequence is TGTGCCAGTAGGGTGACAGGGGATTTGGAAGCTTTCTTT. This sequence encodes CASRVTGDLEAFF.

The J gene is TRBJ2-7, the V gene TRBV4-1; D uncertain. This CDR3 is built from 15 residues. Trimming cost V 5 bases and J 4 bases, with 18 bases left between them. The germline V gene encodes CDR1 MGHRA and CDR2 YSYEKL. The CDR3 region has the DNA TGCGCCAGCAGCAGTTCCCTTGGCAGCGTGTACGAGCAGTACTTC. Its translation: CASSSSLGSVYEQYF.

The chain employs TRBV19 and TRBJ1-2; D perhaps matches TRBD1 (5 bases). V was clipped by 7 bases and J by 4 bases, with 19 bases between them. Germline V CDR1 and CDR2: LNHDA, SQIVND (reference sequence). This CDR3 region has 15 residues. For the CDR3, the DNA is TGTGCCAGTACCCCCATGCGGGGCGGGGTCTATGGCTACACCTTC. Protein sequence: CASTPMRGGVYGYTF.

The chain is built from TRBV12-5 and TRBJ2-1; D is ambiguous. The CDR3 extends over 16 amino acids. V lost 6 bases, J lost 4 bases, and 19 bases lay in between. Germline values: CDR1 LGHNT, CDR2 FRNRAP. The CDR3 spells CASGQERSDIYNEQFF. The CDR3 DNA is TGTGCTAGTGGCCAGGAACGGTCGGATATATACAATGAGCAGTTCTTC. Full variable domain (outside the CDR3, taken from reference TRBV12-5 and TRBJ2-1): DARVTQTPRHKVTEMGQEVTMRCQPILGHNTVFWYRQTMMQGLELLAYFRNRAPLDDSGMPKDRFSAEMPDATLATLKIQPSEPRDSAVYFCASGQERSDIYNEQFFGPGTRLTVL.

The chain couples TRBV7-2 to TRBJ2-1; perhaps TRBD2 as D (5 bases). The V and J ends lost 3 bases and 8 bases respectively, with 17 bases between them. This CDR3 is built from 15 residues. Per the germline V gene, CDR1 is SGHTA and CDR2 is FQGNSA. The CDR3 coding sequence is TGTGCCAGCAGCTTCGGTAGGGCGGGTGGGTATGAGCAGTTCTTC. This encodes CASSFGRAGGYEQFF.

This sequence joins TRBV7-2 and TRBJ1-1; 7 positions agree with TRBD1. The CDR3 loop spans 13 amino acids. The germline V gene has CDR1 SGHTA and CDR2 FQGNSA. V lost 2 bases to trimming and J lost 11 bases; unmatched junction nucleotides: 8. This CDR3 is CASSLQRGQWAFF. CDR3 sequence (DNA): TGTGCCAGCAGCTTACAAAGGGGACAGTGGGCTTTCTTT.

This clone has only one observation. V gene TRBV6-5 combines with J gene TRBJ1-6, with TRBD1 matching 8 bases. The CDR3 sequence is 16 residues long. The germline V gene encodes CDR1 MNHEY and CDR2 SVGAGI. J gave up 9 bases and V 2 bases, and 9 bases lay outside the gene matches. CDR3 protein: CASSYTRQGHSSPLHF. In DNA form, the CDR3 reads TGTGCCAGCAGTTACACCAGACAGGGGCATAGTTCACCCCTCCACTTT.

The rearrangement joins TRBV9 to TRBJ2-2; 7 bases align to TRBD1. This CDR3 spans 16 amino acids. After removal of 4 bases from V and 6 bases from J, the junction contained 12 bases not matched to a gene. Germline assignment: CDR1 SGDLS and CDR2 YYNGEE. In DNA, the CDR3 is TGTGCCAGCAGCTCGAGGTTCTCAGGGGGACCCGGGGAGCTGTTTTTT. Amino acids: CASSSRFSGGPGELFF.

V and J are TRBV27 and TRBJ1-1; 8 bases match TRBD1. Unmatched junction bases numbered 9, after V lost 4 bases and J lost 8 bases. The CDR3 loop spans 14 amino acids. The germline CDR1 and CDR2 sequences are MNHEY and SMNVEV (reference sequence). CDR3 nucleotide sequence: TGTGCCAGCAGTTACTCTACCAGGGGGCTAGAAGCTTTCTTT. It yields the protein CASSYSTRGLEAFF.

The CDR3 here is CASSRADTQYF. CDR3 in DNA: TGTGCCAGCTCCCGCGCAGATACGCAGTATTTT. This sequence joins TRBV2 and TRBJ2-3; D remains unclear. Trimming stripped 8 bases from V and 4 bases from J, with 7 bases between. CDR3 size: 11 residues. Germline CDR1 reads SNHLY; CDR2 reads FYNNEI.

The chain carries TRBV7-9 and TRBJ1-1, with 8 bases that match TRBD1. CDR3 length equals 12 residues. V trimming: 6 bases; J trimming: 6 bases; junction bases outside the gene matches: 3. The germline V gene has CDR1 SEHNR and CDR2 FQNEAQ (reference sequence). In DNA form, the CDR3 reads TGTGCCAGCAGTGCGGACAGGGCTGAAGCTTTCTTT. Translated: CASSADRAEAFF. The variable domain in full, completed from reference TRBV7-9 and TRBJ1-1, reads DTGVSQNPRHKITKRGQNVTFRCDPISEHNRLYWYRQTLGQGPEFLTYFQNEAQLEKSRLLSDRFSAERPKGSFSTLEIQRTEQGDSAMYLCASSADRAEAFFGQGTRLTVV.

The chain joins TRBV5-1 to TRBJ1-6; no reliable D call. This CDR3 has 13 amino acids. V lost 4 bases to trimming and J lost 6 bases, with 8 bases between them. The germline CDR1 and CDR2 sequences are SGHRS and YFSETQ. CDR3 nucleotide sequence: TGCGCCAGCAGCGAGTCGGGTAATTCACCCCTCCACTTT. Residues: CASSESGNSPLHF.

The genes are TRBV5-1 and TRBJ2-7, with 8 bases lining up with TRBD2. Unmatched junction bases numbered 8, after V lost 3 bases and J lost 6 bases. The CDR3 has 14 amino acids. Germline V gene data show CDR1 as SGHRS and CDR2 as YFSETQ. CDR3: CASSSVAGGTEQYF. The CDR3 DNA follows: TGCGCCAGCAGCTCCGTCGCGGGAGGAACCGAGCAGTACTTC.

The chain links TRBV30 to TRBJ2-2; unclear D gene. The CDR3 contains 13 residues. V lost 2 bases and J lost 6, with 10 bases in between. From germline, CDR1 is GTSNPN and CDR2 SVGIG (reference sequence). The DNA of the CDR3 is TGTGCCTGGAGTAGGCTAGTCTCCGGGGAGCTGTTTTTT. As protein: CAWSRLVSGELFF.

A few counts support this clone. The genes are TRBV7-9 and TRBJ1-3; tentative D call: TRBD1 (5 bases). The CDR3 is made up of 13 amino acids. CDR1 and CDR2 from the germline V gene are SEHNR and FQNEAQ (reference sequence). V was cut by 2 bases and J by 10 bases, with 12 bases left in between. Here the CDR3 reads CASSLPAEGTIYF. In nucleotides, the CDR3 is TGTGCCAGCAGCTTACCCGCGGAGGGGACCATATATTTT.

V gene TRBV6-6 combines with J gene TRBJ1-6, with 7 bases that match TRBD1. The trim removed 0 bases at V and 5 bases at J, leaving 1 base unmatched. CDR3 size: 15 residues. CDR1 is MNHNY and CDR2 is SVGAGI in the germline V gene (reference sequence). As DNA, the CDR3 is TGTGCCAGCAGTTACTCGCAGGGGGATAATTCACCCCTCCACTTT. Its translation: CASSYSQGDNSPLHF.

Only a few counts were recorded for this clone. The V gene is TRBV7-2, the J gene TRBJ1-5; no firm D call. CDR1 and CDR2 (germline): SGHTA, FQGNSA. Trimming stripped 2 bases from V and 3 bases from J, with 11 bases between. The CDR3 spans 15 residues. The CDR3 bases are TGTGCCAGCAGCTTAACGTCGGGGATCAATCAGCCCCAGCATTTT. Translating it yields CASSLTSGINQPQHF.